A selection of T cell receptor beta chains follows, all from one sample in a study of cytomegalovirus exposure and HLA in healthy donors. Clones were read by immunoSEQ multiplex PCR, and TCRdb kept only the in-frame ones, dropping some. The sample shows 150,000 to 200,000 clones, roughly 80% of them seen only once. The sample taken for sequencing was PBMCs. All receptors come from a female donor in good health and CMV-seronegative. The CDR3 runs from the conserved cysteine through the conserved F or W. A D gene is named only where the DNA matches it firmly. Not every row has a clone size; where given, it reads once, few, many or a size class.

v_call: TRBV7-8
j_call: TRBJ1-2
clone_size: -
d_call: TRBD1
cdr3_length: 13
cdr3_nt: TGTGCCAGCAGCGCCGGGACAGCTTATGGCTACACCTTC
cdr3_aa: CASSAGTAYGYTF

v_call: TRBV9
j_call: TRBJ1-1
clone_size: -
d_call: TRBD1
cdr3_length: 15
cdr3_nt: TGTGCCAGCAGCGAGACCGGGACAGGGGGAACTGAAGCTTTCTTT
cdr3_aa: CASSETGTGGTEAFF

v_call: TRBV7-9
j_call: TRBJ1-3
clone_size: -
d_call: -
cdr3_length: 15
cdr3_nt: TGTGCCAGCAGCTTAGCGGCGGCAGGGGGAAACACCATATATTTT
cdr3_aa: CASSLAAAGGNTIYF

v_call: TRBV27
j_call: TRBJ2-5
clone_size: few
d_call: TRBD1
cdr3_length: 13
cdr3_nt: TGTGCCAGCAGTACCGGACAGGGGGAGACCCAGTACTTC
cdr3_aa: CASSTGQGETQYF

v_call: TRBV28
j_call: TRBJ1-1
clone_size: -
d_call: -
cdr3_length: 14
cdr3_nt: TGTGCCAGCACCGAGGCCGGGGGTTTGTCTGAAGCTTTCTTT
cdr3_aa: CASTEAGGLSEAFF

v_call: TRBV28
j_call: TRBJ1-5
clone_size: -
d_call: -
cdr3_length: 13
cdr3_nt: TGTGCCAGCAGTACAGGGTTCTATCAGCCCCAGCATTTT
cdr3_aa: CASSTGFYQPQHF

v_call: TRBV5-1
j_call: TRBJ1-6
clone_size: -
d_call: -
cdr3_length: 18
cdr3_nt: TGCGCCAGCAGCCCCGGGGGTCAGGGTAGTACCTATAATTCACCCCTCCACTTT
cdr3_aa: CASSPGGQGSTYNSPLHF

v_call: TRBV18
j_call: TRBJ2-2
clone_size: once
d_call: -
cdr3_length: 14
cdr3_nt: TGTGCCAGCTCGCGAGCCCAGGCGACCGGGGAGCTGTTTTTT
cdr3_aa: CASSRAQATGELFF

v_call: TRBV5-1
j_call: TRBJ2-2
clone_size: few
d_call: -
cdr3_length: 15
cdr3_nt: TGCGCCAGCAGCTTCTCACAGGGGGGGACCGGGGAGCTGTTTTTT
cdr3_aa: CASSFSQGGTGELFF

v_call: TRBV7-8
j_call: TRBJ2-7
clone_size: -
d_call: -
cdr3_length: 16
cdr3_nt: TGTGCCAGCAGCTCTTGGGGACTCGCCGCCTCCTACGAGCAGTACTTC
cdr3_aa: CASSSWGLAASYEQYF

v_call: TRBV2
j_call: TRBJ1-1
clone_size: -
d_call: -
cdr3_length: 14
cdr3_nt: TGTGCCAGCAGCGTTAGACAGCCGAACACTGAAGCTTTCTTT
cdr3_aa: CASSVRQPNTEAFF

v_call: TRBV28
j_call: TRBJ1-2
clone_size: -
d_call: TRBD1
cdr3_length: 15
cdr3_nt: TGTGCCAGCAGTTTACCCCATGGACAGGGCGCTGGCTACACCTTC
cdr3_aa: CASSLPHGQGAGYTF

v_call: TRBV7-3
j_call: TRBJ2-1
clone_size: -
d_call: -
cdr3_length: 13
cdr3_nt: TGTGCCAGCAGCTTAGGCCGTTACAATGAGCAGTTCTTC
cdr3_aa: CASSLGRYNEQFF

v_call: TRBV7-3
j_call: TRBJ2-5
clone_size: -
d_call: TRBD1
cdr3_length: 15
cdr3_nt: TGTGCCAGCAGCCCCTCTTCCGGCAGGGGGGAGACCCAGTACTTC
cdr3_aa: CASSPSSGRGETQYF

v_call: TRBV5-4
j_call: TRBJ2-1
clone_size: -
d_call: -
cdr3_length: 17
cdr3_nt: TGTGCCAGCAGCTCGCTCTCGTCCGGAGGAACCTACAATGAGCAGTTCTTC
cdr3_aa: CASSSLSSGGTYNEQFF

v_call: TRBV6-6
j_call: TRBJ2-3
clone_size: few
d_call: -
cdr3_length: 12
cdr3_nt: TGTGCCAGCAGTTCCGGGACAGATACGCAGTATTTT
cdr3_aa: CASSSGTDTQYF

v_call: TRBV14
j_call: TRBJ2-7
clone_size: few
d_call: TRBD2
cdr3_length: 17
cdr3_nt: TGTGCCAGCAGCCCGGGACTAGCGGGAGGAAACTCCTACGAGCAGTACTTC
cdr3_aa: CASSPGLAGGNSYEQYF

v_call: TRBV18
j_call: TRBJ2-7
clone_size: -
d_call: -
cdr3_length: 15
cdr3_nt: TGTGCCAGCTCACCACCGGCGGGAACCTCCTACGAGCAGTACTTC
cdr3_aa: CASSPPAGTSYEQYF

v_call: TRBV9
j_call: TRBJ2-2
clone_size: once
d_call: -
cdr3_length: 16
cdr3_nt: TGTGCCAGCAGCGTAGAGGGGGGGGCGAACACCGGGGAGCTGTTTTTT
cdr3_aa: CASSVEGGANTGELFF

v_call: TRBV2
j_call: TRBJ2-1
clone_size: once
d_call: TRBD1
cdr3_length: 15
cdr3_nt: TGTGCCAGCAAAAGACAGGGGTCATCCTACAATGAGCAGTTCTTC
cdr3_aa: CASKRQGSSYNEQFF

v_call: TRBV7-9
j_call: TRBJ2-7
clone_size: -
d_call: TRBD2
cdr3_length: 19
cdr3_nt: TGTGCCAGCAGCCGATGGCCGGGACTAGCGGAGCCGAGGGGCTACGAGCAGTACTTC
cdr3_aa: CASSRWPGLAEPRGYEQYF

v_call: TRBV19
j_call: TRBJ1-5
clone_size: -
d_call: -
cdr3_length: 14
cdr3_nt: TGTGCCAGTTCTACAGGGAGTAGCAATCAGCCCCAGCATTTT
cdr3_aa: CASSTGSSNQPQHF

v_call: TRBV18
j_call: TRBJ2-3
clone_size: -
d_call: TRBD2
cdr3_length: 16
cdr3_nt: TGTGCCAGCTCACGGACTAGCGGGCCAGGTGGAGATACGCAGTATTTT
cdr3_aa: CASSRTSGPGGDTQYF

v_call: TRBV6-4
j_call: TRBJ2-5
clone_size: -
d_call: TRBD2
cdr3_length: 15
cdr3_nt: TGTGCCAGCAGCCGCGGGACTAGCGGGGGGGAGACCCAGTACTTC
cdr3_aa: CASSRGTSGGETQYF

v_call: TRBV11-3
j_call: TRBJ1-5
clone_size: -
d_call: -
cdr3_length: 16
cdr3_nt: TGTGCCAGCAGCTTAGGGGGGGGGCCCCCGCCTCAGCCCCAGCATTTT
cdr3_aa: CASSLGGGPPPQPQHF

v_call: TRBV6-5
j_call: TRBJ1-5
clone_size: -
d_call: -
cdr3_length: 14
cdr3_nt: TGTGCCAGCAGGGAGGTGGGTGACAATCAGCCCCAGCATTTT
cdr3_aa: CASREVGDNQPQHF

v_call: TRBV19
j_call: TRBJ2-2
clone_size: -
d_call: TRBD1
cdr3_length: 15
cdr3_nt: TGTGCCAGTAGTCCCGGACAGGCGGACACCGGGGAGCTGTTTTTT
cdr3_aa: CASSPGQADTGELFF

v_call: TRBV5-1
j_call: TRBJ2-3
clone_size: -
d_call: TRBD2
cdr3_length: 16
cdr3_nt: TGCGCCAGCAGCCATCGACTAGCGTCTAGCACAGATACGCAGTATTTT
cdr3_aa: CASSHRLASSTDTQYF

v_call: TRBV6-5
j_call: TRBJ1-3
clone_size: -
d_call: TRBD1
cdr3_length: 13
cdr3_nt: TGTGCCAGCAGCCAACCGGGACAGCACACCATATATTTT
cdr3_aa: CASSQPGQHTIYF

v_call: TRBV27
j_call: TRBJ1-1
clone_size: few
d_call: TRBD1
cdr3_length: 13
cdr3_nt: TGTGCCAGCAGTTGGGACAGTCAGAGTGAAGCTTTCTTT
cdr3_aa: CASSWDSQSEAFF

v_call: TRBV15
j_call: TRBJ1-2
clone_size: -
d_call: TRBD1
cdr3_length: 14
cdr3_nt: TGTGCCACCTCCTGGGACAGGGAAGGAGTTGGCTACACCTTC
cdr3_aa: CATSWDREGVGYTF

v_call: TRBV11-2
j_call: TRBJ2-3
clone_size: -
d_call: -
cdr3_length: 16
cdr3_nt: TGTGCCAGCAGCTTAGATCCAATCCCAAGCACAGATACGCAGTATTTT
cdr3_aa: CASSLDPIPSTDTQYF

v_call: TRBV19
j_call: TRBJ2-2
clone_size: few
d_call: -
cdr3_length: 13
cdr3_nt: TGTGCCAGTAGTCCGGCGAACACCGGGGAGCTGTTTTTT
cdr3_aa: CASSPANTGELFF

v_call: TRBV18
j_call: TRBJ2-4
clone_size: -
d_call: TRBD1
cdr3_length: 14
cdr3_nt: TGTGCCAGCTCACCACCGGACAGGGGAAACATTCAGTACTTC
cdr3_aa: CASSPPDRGNIQYF

v_call: TRBV7-7
j_call: TRBJ2-3
clone_size: -
d_call: -
cdr3_length: 17
cdr3_nt: TGTGCCAGCAGCCCCGACCCGACAGCTTCTAGCACAGATACGCAGTATTTT
cdr3_aa: CASSPDPTASSTDTQYF

v_call: TRBV9
j_call: TRBJ1-2
clone_size: -
d_call: -
cdr3_length: 15
cdr3_nt: TGTGCCAGCAGCGTGCGGGGGGGAGGAAACTATGGCTACACCTTC
cdr3_aa: CASSVRGGGNYGYTF

v_call: TRBV2
j_call: TRBJ2-4
clone_size: once
d_call: -
cdr3_length: 15
cdr3_nt: TGTGCCAGCAAATCGGGACTCGGAGCCAAAAACATTCAGTACTTC
cdr3_aa: CASKSGLGAKNIQYF

v_call: TRBV14
j_call: TRBJ1-6
clone_size: -
d_call: -
cdr3_length: 14
cdr3_nt: TGTGCCAGCAGCCTCCGGGTCCATAATTCACCCCTCCACTTT
cdr3_aa: CASSLRVHNSPLHF

v_call: TRBV18
j_call: TRBJ1-6
clone_size: -
d_call: -
cdr3_length: 15
cdr3_nt: TGTGCCAGCTCACCACGGGACGGAGGGAATTCACCCCTCCACTTT
cdr3_aa: CASSPRDGGNSPLHF

v_call: TRBV5-1
j_call: TRBJ1-1
clone_size: -
d_call: TRBD1
cdr3_length: 14
cdr3_nt: TGCGCCAGCAGCTTAACAGGGGATTTTACTGAAGCTTTCTTT
cdr3_aa: CASSLTGDFTEAFF

v_call: TRBV28
j_call: TRBJ1-5
clone_size: once
d_call: -
cdr3_length: 15
cdr3_nt: TGTGCCAGCAGCCCCGTCAGGGCCCTCGATCAGCCCCAGCATTTT
cdr3_aa: CASSPVRALDQPQHF

v_call: TRBV30
j_call: TRBJ1-6
clone_size: few
d_call: -
cdr3_length: 14
cdr3_nt: TGTGCCTGGGGCCAGGGAGGGTTCAATTCACCCCTCCACTTT
cdr3_aa: CAWGQGGFNSPLHF